This paragraph reports one T cell receptor beta chain. Its antigen is currently not known. This clone may be a read error of a much larger clone one base away. These data originate in a study of response to subunit inactivated influenza vaccine (dated by TCRdb to the late 2010s). Broadly, across the study: Deep quantitative T cell receptor repertoire profiling was used in the study to track responses to a trivalent subunit inactivated influenza vaccine.

CDR1 and CDR2 are drawn from the germline V gene: MNHEY, SVGEGT. The CDR3 measures 15 amino acids from cysteine to phenylalanine. The kept DNA is CDR3 alone, 45 bases in frame from the first base. The V end loses 9 bases and the J end loses 4 bases, and a stretch of 19 bases separates them. The library relied on RT-PCR. The listed sequencing device is Illumina HiSeq 2500. TCRdb trimmed public reads at Q25 via fastp, called clones via MiXCR and kept in-frame beta chains. Entries are consolidated by CDR3 protein sequence, retaining the most common genes and DNA. This sample holds about 480,000 distinct CDR3 sequences; around 25% were observed only once. The top ten constitute approximately 2% of the sample. Findings and caveats that apply to the study as a whole: It was suggested by the authors that each seasonal influenza vaccination may recruit only a limited number of new T cells.

The sequencing used CD4+ T cells sorted from PBMCs, collected less than 6 days after vaccination. The clonotype originates from a man between 45 and 60 years old who received an inactivated influenza vaccine. Donor details come from another sample of the same person, matched by shared clones. This sequence uses TRBV6-2 or TRBV6-3 and TRBJ2-1, with TRBD1 perhaps the D gene, on 6 matching bases. The DNA reads as follows: TGTGCCAGTAAATCCGGGACAAGGAGTTACAATGAGCAGTTCTTC. It is translated as CASKSGTRSYNEQFF.